The clone carrying this T cell receptor (beta chain) was seen a few times. Its antigen is not identified. Amplification used 60 Vbeta primers and 13 Jbeta primers. Sequencing used immunoSEQ multiplex PCR; TCRdb keeps in-frame clones, though not all of them. There are about 160,000 clones in the sample; about 80% occur only once, and roughly 2% lies in the top ten. This sample was included in a study of cytomegalovirus exposure and HLA in healthy donors. General study points: A cluster of highly shared sequence variants was likely a sequencing artifact.

The CDR3 is 14 amino acids. V gave up 2 bases and J gave up 7 bases; unmatched junction bases: 3. The germline V gene has CDR1 SGHNT and CDR2 YENEEA. The rearrangement links TRBV11-3 to TRBJ2-1; TRBD1 aligns across 9 bases. The sequence derives from a man in his forties or fifties in good health and CMV-seronegative. The sequenced sample consisted of PBMCs. The chain's CDR3 is CASSLTGGSNEQFF. CDR3 DNA sequence: TGTGCCAGCAGCTTAACAGGGGGCTCTAATGAGCAGTTCTTC. Full variable domain (outside the CDR3, taken from reference TRBV11-3 and TRBJ2-1): EAGVVQSPRYKIIEKKQPVAFWCNPISGHNTLYWYLQNLGQGPELLIRYENEEAVDDSQLPKDRFSAERLKGVDSTLKIQPAELGDSAVYLCASSLTGGSNEQFFGPGTRLTVL.